Listed below are T cell receptor beta chains from one sample, sequenced in a study of neoadjuvant anti-PD-1 for oral cavity cancer. Clones were read by immunoSEQ multiplex PCR, and TCRdb kept only the in-frame ones, dropping some. Seen here are around 6,000 clones, 50% to 60% observed once, and the top ten hold less than 8.5%. This material consisted of tumor tissue, taken after nivolumab (anti-PD-1) treatment. Receptors were obtained from a person aged 35-80 years with oral cavity squamous cell carcinoma. Each CDR3 is given with its conserved first and last residue. The D gene is left open where the match is weak. A clone size is listed for some rows: how often the clone was seen (once, few, many), or a class if it is expanded.

length | size | J | D | V | DNA | CDR3
14 | - | TRBJ2-7 | - | TRBV4-1 | TGCGCCAGCAGCCAAGAATCCCGGCTCTCCGAGCAGTACTTC | CASSQESRLSEQYF
16 | few | TRBJ2-1 | - | TRBV11-2 | TGTGCCAGCAGCCTATACAGGATTAGCTCCTACAATGAGCAGTTCTTC | CASSLYRISSYNEQFF
15 | few | TRBJ1-2 | - | TRBV5-6 | TGTGCCAGCAGCTTGGGGGGCTACAAAAACTATGGCTACACCTTC | CASSLGGYKNYGYTF
14 | - | TRBJ2-7 | TRBD1 | TRBV7-2 | TGTGCCAGCAGCCAGGGGACAGGGATATACGAGCAGTACTTC | CASSQGTGIYEQYF
13 | - | TRBJ1-2 | - | TRBV29-1 | TGCAGCGTTTCCTTGGACAACAATCGTGGCTACACCTTC | CSVSLDNNRGYTF
14 | - | TRBJ1-1 | - | TRBV15 | TGTGCCACCAGCAGGGGAGGGTCCCCCACTGAAGCTTTCTTT | CATSRGGSPTEAFF
14 | - | TRBJ1-1 | - | TRBV7-9 | TGTGCCAGCAGCTTTTTGGGGGGAGGAGCTGAAGCTTTCTTT | CASSFLGGGAEAFF
14 | - | TRBJ1-2 | - | TRBV5-1 | TGCGCCAGCAGCTTGCAGGACAGAGGACTAGGCTACACCTTC | CASSLQDRGLGYTF
15 | - | TRBJ2-3 | TRBD2 | TRBV7-8 | TGTGCCAGCAGCTTAGCCTCGGGGGGAGGGGATACGCAGTATTTT | CASSLASGGGDTQYF
12 | - | TRBJ2-3 | - | TRBV19 | TGTGCCAGTAGTATAGTGGGTGATACGCAGTATTTT | CASSIVGDTQYF
14 | - | TRBJ2-3 | - | TRBV6-1 | TGTGCCAGCACGAGATCTTCGGGGGCAGATACGCAGTATTTT | CASTRSSGADTQYF
14 | - | TRBJ2-2 | - | TRBV6-6 | TGTGCCAGCAAGAAGCGGAGGAACACCGGGGAGCTGTTTTTT | CASKKRRNTGELFF
13 | - | TRBJ1-1 | - | TRBV5-6 | TGTGCCAGCAGCCCCGGGGGCTACACTGAAGCTTTCTTT | CASSPGGYTEAFF